Shown below are 21 T cell receptor beta chains from a single sample sequenced in a study of cytomegalovirus exposure and HLA in healthy donors. This PCR relied on a set of 60 Vbeta primers and 13 Jbeta primers. Sequenced by immunoSEQ multiplex PCR; TCRdb stores in-frame clones only, minus some. The sample contains tens of thousands of clones, less than 80% of which appear only once. Sequenced input: PBMCs. The receptor source for this set is a male donor in good health and CMV-seronegative.

The chain recombines TRBV19 with TRBJ1-3; the D is unclear. The germline gives CDR1 LNHDA, CDR2 SQIVND (reference sequence). This CDR3 region has 15 residues. Trimming removed 5 bases from V and 4 bases from J, with 15 bases in between. CDR3 amino acids: CASSRRGGIGNTIYF. The CDR3, as DNA: TGTGCCAGTAGTCGCCGGGGAGGGATCGGAAACACCATATATTTT.

This chain links TRBV9 with TRBJ2-1; D gene uncertain. CDR1 is SGDLS and CDR2 is YYNGEE in the germline V gene. There are 13 residues in the CDR3. V gave up 0 bases and J gave up 6 bases, with 7 bases separating them. CDR3 nucleotide sequence: TGTGCCAGCAGCGTAGCCGCCGGCAATGAGCAGTTCTTC. This gives the protein CASSVAAGNEQFF.

This clone has a handful of counts. The rearrangement links TRBV18 to TRBJ2-2, with D hard to call. The germline V gene encodes CDR1 KGHSH and CDR2 LQKENI. The CDR3 sequence is 12 residues long. The V end was cut by 4 bases, the J end by 4 bases, with 4 bases between. CDR3 sequence reads: CASSRPTGELFF. CDR3 sequence (DNA): TGTGCCAGCTCACGGCCCACCGGGGAGCTGTTTTTT.

V is TRBV18 and J is TRBJ1-2, with a tentative D call TRBD1 (6 bases). V gave up 6 bases and J gave up 4 bases, with 15 bases separating them. Germline-derived CDR1 and CDR2 are KGHSH and LQKENI. The CDR3 length is 14 residues. CDR3 loop: CASSPASGVYGYTF. In DNA form, the CDR3 reads TGTGCCAGCTCGCCGGCGTCAGGGGTCTATGGCTACACCTTC.

The table lists this clone with a few counts. V usage is TRBV6-5 and J usage is TRBJ2-7; 9 nucleotides match TRBD1. V shed 6 bases, J shed 4 bases, and the junction held 10 bases outside the gene matches. Germline V gene sequence: CDR1 MNHEY, CDR2 SVGAGI. The length of the CDR3 is 15 residues. Here the CDR3 DNA reads TGTGCCAGCAGCCGGGACAGGGAAAGAGGATACGAGCAGTACTTC. Translation: CASSRDRERGYEQYF.

This clone was seen a single time. In DNA, the CDR3 is TGTGCCAGCAGCGGACAGGGGGACACTGAAGCTTTCTTT. Translating it yields CASSGQGDTEAFF. This chain links TRBV9 with TRBJ1-1; 9 positions match TRBD1. From germline, CDR1 is SGDLS and CDR2 YYNGEE. This CDR3 contains 13 residues. The junction had 0 bases not matched to a gene; V was cut back by 3 bases and J by 3 bases.

J is TRBJ1-4 and V is TRBV5-1; TRBD1 might be the D (5 bases). The CDR3 runs 16 residues. V dropped 0 bases and J dropped 5 bases, with 14 bases sitting between them. Per germline, CDR1 SGHRS and CDR2 YFSETQ. Written as DNA, the CDR3 is TGCGCCAGCAGCTTGGCCGGGGGTAAGGGAAATGAAAAACTGTTTTTT. It translates to CASSLAGGKGNEKLFF.

This clone was observed a few times. The chain joins TRBV2 to TRBJ1-2, with unresolved D. The V end was cut by 9 bases, the J end by 0 bases, with 11 bases between. This CDR3 spans 13 amino acids. Germline-derived CDR1 and CDR2 are SNHLY and FYNNEI. CDR3 loop: CARAREANYGYTF. CDR3 bases: TGTGCCAGGGCGAGGGAGGCTAACTATGGCTACACCTTC.

A few counts support this clone. The chain employs TRBV7-9 and TRBJ2-7; D is unclear. Germline-derived CDR1 and CDR2 are SEHNR and FQNEAQ (reference sequence). The length of the CDR3 is 13 residues. Deletions cut 1 base from V and 3 bases from J, with 7 bases between. CDR3 nucleotides: TGTGCCAGCAGCTTAGATCAGGTCTACGAGCAGTACTTC. As protein: CASSLDQVYEQYF.

The V gene is TRBV18, the J gene TRBJ2-7; 7 bases align to TRBD1. CDR1 and CDR2 (germline): KGHSH, LQKENI. V trimming: 3 bases; J trimming: 2 bases; junction bases outside the gene matches: 1. CDR3 size: 13 residues. CDR3 nucleotides: TGTGCCAGCTCACCTGACAGGGCCTACGAGCAGTACTTC. Translated: CASSPDRAYEQYF.

The chain combines TRBV5-8 with TRBJ2-1, with 9 bases lining up with TRBD1. Germline V gene sequence: CDR1 SGHTS, CDR2 YDEGEE. This CDR3 is built from 16 residues. Unmatched junction bases numbered 16, after V lost 2 bases and J lost 13 bases. The CDR3 here is CASSFEMGQGSSPQFF. The CDR3 DNA is TGTGCCAGCAGCTTTGAGATGGGACAGGGATCGTCGCCCCAGTTCTTC.

The CDR3 DNA sequence: TGTGCCAGCAGCTTGGCCGGGAACTCCTACGAGCAGTACTTC. The encoded protein is CASSLAGNSYEQYF. V is TRBV5-6 and J is TRBJ2-7; the D gene is possibly TRBD2 (5 bases). Germline V CDR1 and CDR2: SGHDT, YYEEEE. V was shortened by 0 bases and J by 0 bases, with 7 bases between the two germline ends. The CDR3 has 14 amino acids.

The sample holds a few counts of this clone. The chain couples TRBV10-3 to TRBJ2-3; D unresolved. V shed 8 bases and J shed 1 base, with 16 bases lying between them. The CDR3 loop spans 15 amino acids. Germline loops: CDR1 ENHRY, CDR2 SYGVKD. The CDR3 here is CAIRSEEGRTDTQYF. CDR3 sequence (DNA): TGTGCCATCCGTTCCGAGGAAGGCCGCACAGATACGCAGTATTTT.

V gene TRBV7-3 combines with J gene TRBJ1-2, with D perhaps matching TRBD1 (5 bases). The CDR3 covers 15 residues. Per germline, CDR1 SGHTA and CDR2 FQGTGA. V lost 3 bases, J lost 6 bases, and 17 bases lay in between. CDR3 in amino acids: CASSLDISLEDGYTF. DNA of the CDR3: TGTGCCAGCAGCTTGGACATAAGCCTAGAGGATGGCTACACCTTC. Variable domain in full (rest from reference TRBV7-3 and TRBJ1-2): GAGVSQTPSNKVTEKGKYVELRCDPISGHTALYWYRQSLGQGPEFLIYFQGTGAADDSGLPNDRFFAVRPEGSVSTLKIQRTERGDSAVYLCASSLDISLEDGYTFGSGTRLTVV.

V and J are TRBV28 and TRBJ2-7, with a weak D call TRBD2 (6 bases). V lost 2 bases, J lost 4 bases, and 15 bases lay in between. CDR1 and CDR2 (germline): MDHEN, SYDVKM. The CDR3 contains 15 residues. CDR3 residues: CASSLDLLRGYEQYF. The CDR3 bases are TGTGCCAGCAGTTTAGACCTCCTGCGGGGTTACGAGCAGTACTTC.

The V call is TRBV2, the J call TRBJ2-2, with D maybe TRBD1 (6 bases). The length of the CDR3 is 16 residues. The ends were cut back, 8 bases at V and 6 bases at J, with 22 bases in the middle. Germline CDR1 and CDR2: SNHLY and FYNNEI. CDR3 sequence reads: CASHLGTIRWSGELFF. The CDR3 nucleotides read TGTGCCAGCCATCTTGGGACAATTAGGTGGTCCGGGGAGCTGTTTTTT.

The chain uses TRBV28 and TRBJ1-5; 8 positions agree with TRBD1. CDR1 and CDR2 (germline): MDHEN, SYDVKM. J gave up 0 bases and V 10 bases, and 11 bases lay outside the gene matches. This CDR3 spans 16 amino acids. DNA for the CDR3: TGTGCCACCCAGGGGGCAGGAACCTATAGCAATCAGCCCCAGCATTTT. It codes for CATQGAGTYSNQPQHF.

V is TRBV7-2 and J is TRBJ2-2; 7 nucleotides match TRBD2. Germline-derived CDR1 and CDR2 are SGHTA and FQGNSA. Unmatched junction bases numbered 7, after V lost 1 base and J lost 5 bases. The CDR3 loop spans 16 amino acids. The CDR3 nucleotides read TGTGCCAGCAGCTTAGGGGTGTTGGGAGGGACCGGGGAGCTGTTTTTT. This encodes CASSLGVLGGTGELFF.

The chain links TRBV7-2 to TRBJ1-3, with D hard to call. Trimming stripped 2 bases from V and 1 base from J, with 6 bases between. The CDR3 has 14 residues. CDR1 is SGHTA, CDR2 FQGNSA, per germline. CDR3 DNA sequence: TGTGCCAGCAGCTTAAAGCGGTCTGGAAACACCATATATTTT. Translated, it gives CASSLKRSGNTIYF. Complete variable domain (other parts from reference TRBV7-2 and TRBJ1-3): GAGVSQSPSNKVTEKGKDVELRCDPISGHTALYWYRQSLGQGLEFLIYFQGNSAPDKSGLPSDRFSAERTGGSVSTLTIQRTQQEDSAVYLCASSLKRSGNTIYFGEGSWLTVV.

The chain carries TRBV6-1 and TRBJ1-1, with D perhaps TRBD1 (6 bases). Germline V gives CDR1 MNHNS, CDR2 SASEGT. The length of the CDR3 is 14 residues. V lost 5 bases and J 5 bases, leaving 15 bases between the germline ends. Here the CDR3 DNA reads TGTGCCAGCAGTCCTCAGGGGAGTAAAACTGAAGCTTTCTTT. Amino acids: CASSPQGSKTEAFF.

Comments on this clone: At one boundary the junction diverges from the germline segment, which might be a read error. This rearrangement joins TRBV7-7 to TRBJ2-1; 8 bases map to TRBD1. The CDR3 is 14 residues long. Germline lookup yields CDR1 SSHAT and CDR2 FNYEAQ (reference sequence). CDR3 nucleotides: TGTGCTAGCAGCTTAGGACAGGGTACCGGTGAGCAGTTCTTC. Translating it yields CASSLGQGTGEQFF.